This entry is about one T cell receptor (beta chain). The data belong to a study of blood T cell repertoires in COVID-19. In the study's own analysis: Scientists estimated how many nucleated cells there were by amplifying reference gene primers. This table comes from immunoSEQ multiplex PCR, and its TCRdb copy is limited to in-frame clones, with some not included. Clone size and V and J calls were adopted from that table, with D and trimming inferred from the DNA. The sample has about 180,000 clones, around 83% seen once; the top ten hold more than 7.5%. V was clipped by 6 bases and J by 1 base, with 26 bases between them. The CDR3 loop spans 19 amino acids. Germline lookup yields CDR1 MDHEN and CDR2 SYDVKM. Enrolled during active infection, Seattle patients were then followed longitudinally.

Sequenced sample: peripheral blood. This receptor was taken from a woman aged 70 to 79 with COVID-19, enrolled during active disease. The rearrangement links TRBV28 to TRBJ2-3, with D unresolved. The CDR3 sequence: CASSTPRFQSPPRTDTQYF. In DNA form, the CDR3 reads TGTGCCAGCAGCACCCCACGTTTCCAAAGCCCTCCGCGCACAGATACGCAGTATTTT.